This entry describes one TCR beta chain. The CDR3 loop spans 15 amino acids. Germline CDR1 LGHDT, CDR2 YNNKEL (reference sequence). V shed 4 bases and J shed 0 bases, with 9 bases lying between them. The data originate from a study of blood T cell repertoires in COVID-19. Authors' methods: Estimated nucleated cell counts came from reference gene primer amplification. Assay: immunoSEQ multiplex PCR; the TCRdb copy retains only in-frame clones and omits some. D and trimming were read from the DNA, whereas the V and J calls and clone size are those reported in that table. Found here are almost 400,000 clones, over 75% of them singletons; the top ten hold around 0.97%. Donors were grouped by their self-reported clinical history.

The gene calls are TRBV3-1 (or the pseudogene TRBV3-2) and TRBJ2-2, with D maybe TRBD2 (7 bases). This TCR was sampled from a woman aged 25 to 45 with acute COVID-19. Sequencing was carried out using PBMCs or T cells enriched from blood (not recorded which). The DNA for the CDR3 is TGTGCCAGCAGCCCGGGGGGCGCGAACACCGGGGAGCTGTTTTTT. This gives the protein CASSPGGANTGELFF.